A selection of T cell receptor beta chains follows, all from one sample in a study of T cells in Graves' hyperthyroidism and ophthalmopathy. TCRdb reprocessed the multiplex PCR reads via MiXCR and lists one record per CDR3 protein. The sample includes hundreds of thousands of distinct CDR3 sequences, 24% of them seen just once. Material: blood. These TCRs come from a woman in her 40s with Graves' ophthalmopathy. Both conserved end residues are part of each CDR3.

v_gene	CDR3aa
TRBV4-1	CASSQGSGAGYEQYF
TRBV27	CASSGPGNQPQHF
TRBV6-5	CASNTGQGYEQYF
TRBV5-1	CASSLNQGGTEAFF
TRBV30	CAWAAGINQPQHF
TRBV25-1	CASRRGGQGIETQYF
TRBV12-3/TRBV12-4	CASSFLPGSGNTIYF
TRBV28	CASSLAGTGETEAFF
TRBV5-1	CASSLDAGPYEQYF
TRBV3-1	CASSQGERTGNTIYF
TRBV27	CASRVQGLNTEAFF
TRBV28	CASSTPGKGRNYEQYF
TRBV27	CASSLWAGNPKNIQYF
TRBV2	CASSIRDGANQPQHF
TRBV11-1	CASSPGTGKSSGRFFEQYF
TRBV10-3	CAISTDETSASEQYF
TRBV6-1	CASSGWTSGRSKTQYF
TRBV6-1	CASRSGTGGIGNQETQYF
TRBV6-4	CASRLRTSGYYLSYEQYF
TRBV28	CASASTSGRLETQYF
TRBV5-1	CASSATGTAGTEAFF
TRBV7-8	CASSTQDRGIGETQYF
TRBV6-5	CASSYSQGTKETQYF
TRBV28	CASSLVGGANTGELFF
TRBV6-1	CASRETGGAEKLFF
TRBV24-1	CATSAHRGNTGELFF